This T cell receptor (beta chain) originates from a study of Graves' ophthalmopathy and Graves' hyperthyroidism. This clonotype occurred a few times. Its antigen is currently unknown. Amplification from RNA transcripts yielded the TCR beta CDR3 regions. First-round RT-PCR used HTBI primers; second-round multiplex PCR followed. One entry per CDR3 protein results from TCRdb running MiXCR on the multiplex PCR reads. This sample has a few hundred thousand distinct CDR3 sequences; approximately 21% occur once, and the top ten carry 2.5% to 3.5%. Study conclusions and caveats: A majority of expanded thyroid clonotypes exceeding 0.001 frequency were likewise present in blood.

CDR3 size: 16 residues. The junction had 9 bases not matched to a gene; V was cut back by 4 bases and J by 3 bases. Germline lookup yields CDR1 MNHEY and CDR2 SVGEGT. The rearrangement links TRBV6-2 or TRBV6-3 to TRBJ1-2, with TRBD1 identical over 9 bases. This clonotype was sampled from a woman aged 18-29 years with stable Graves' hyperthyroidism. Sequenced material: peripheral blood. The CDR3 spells CASSSAEGQGDYGYTF. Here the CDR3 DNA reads TGTGCCAGCAGTTCCGCTGAGGGACAGGGTGACTATGGCTACACCTTC.